This T cell receptor beta chain was sequenced in a study of T cell repertoires in cytomegalovirus infection. General study findings and limits: Ex vivo responses were dominated by HLA-C-restricted CMV-specific TCR beta clonotypes.

A remark on this clonotype: The antigen remains unidentified.

TCRdb re-called the reads through MiXCR, storing one row per CDR3 protein. The table has about 250,000 distinct CDR3 sequences, 6% to 8% seen once. The receptor's source is a human donor in good health (CMV status not recorded). Some clones in this sample may be carry-over from other donors' samples. The sample consisted of PBMCs.

CDR3 region: CASSTEDRGLEQYF. The DNA for the CDR3 is TGTGCCAGCAGCACGGAAGACAGGGGGCTTGAGCAGTACTTC. The chain uses TRBV9 and TRBJ2-7, with 10 nucleotides matching TRBD1. CDR3 length: 14 residues. CDR1 and CDR2 (germline): SGDLS, YYNGEE. V gave up 4 bases and J gave up 7 bases; unmatched junction bases: 8.